This T cell receptor beta chain comes out of a study of blood T cell repertoires in COVID-19. Study in general: PBMCs, B-cell-depleted T cells, or T cells were the source of the cDNA or gDNA that made up the material.

CDR1 and CDR2 (germline): LGHDT, YNNKEL (reference sequence). Trimming removed 4 bases at V and 11 bases at J, with 24 bases between. The CDR3 runs to 15 residues. Sequencing was performed with immunoSEQ multiplex PCR; in TCRdb, only in-frame clones are kept and a portion is missing. The table records about 210,000 clones, roughly 75% of them present only once. The sequenced material came from peripheral blood. The clonotype originates from a woman aged 70-85 years with acute or convalescent COVID-19. The gene calls are TRBV3-1 (or the pseudogene TRBV3-2) and TRBJ2-7, with D perhaps TRBD1 (6 bases). The CDR3 spells CASSPSIVGAPSEYF. The CDR3 nucleotides read TGTGCCAGCAGCCCCTCAATAGTGGGGGCTCCGTCGGAGTACTTC.